This T cell receptor (beta chain) is drawn from a study of blood T cell repertoires in COVID-19. CDR3 size: 15 residues. Trimming at V came to 5 bases and at J to 6 bases, leaving 7 bases not matched to a gene. Germline loops: CDR1 SGHAT, CDR2 FQNNGV. Data came from immunoSEQ multiplex PCR; TCRdb stores just in-frame clones and leaves some out. Counted here are 85,000 to 130,000 clones, roughly 90% occurring once; the ten biggest clones make up less than 7.5%. The chain employs TRBV11-2 and TRBJ2-3; 11 nucleotides line up with TRBD2. This receptor was obtained from a woman in her sixties or seventies with acute or convalescent COVID-19. Sequenced sample: peripheral blood. The CDR3 spells CASSLTSGSWDTQYF. The CDR3 DNA sequence: TGTGCCAGCAGCCTTACTAGCGGGAGCTGGGATACGCAGTATTTT.